These 21 T cell receptor beta chains originate from one sample sequenced in a study of blood T cell repertoires in COVID-19. Method: immunoSEQ multiplex PCR; TCRdb's copy keeps in-frame clones and lacks some. This repertoire shows about 120,000 clones, over 80% found once; its top ten account for approximately 3.6%. The sequenced material came from PBMCs or T cells enriched from blood (not recorded which). The receptor set was obtained from a woman aged 25 to 39 who had recovered from COVID-19.

The chain carries TRBV30 and TRBJ1-6; D is perhaps TRBD1 (6 bases). Trimming shortened V by 0 bases and J by 7 bases, and 13 bases separated the two germline ends. This CDR3 region has 15 residues. Germline V gives CDR1 GTSNPN, CDR2 SVGIG (reference sequence). The CDR3 nucleotides are TGTGCCTGGAGTGTGTCAGCAGGGGTGAATTCACCCCTCCACTTT. Translation gives CAWSVSAGVNSPLHF.

The gene calls are TRBV18 and TRBJ1-2, with 7 nucleotides matching TRBD1. Trimming at V came to 4 bases and at J to 6 bases, leaving 5 bases not matched to a gene. The CDR3 covers 13 residues. Germline V gene lookup returns CDR1 KGHSH and CDR2 LQKENI. This CDR3 reads CASSLKQGDGYTF. The CDR3 DNA follows: TGTGCCAGCTCACTCAAGCAGGGGGATGGCTACACCTTC.

CDR3 protein: CASMSGNYGYTF. As DNA, the CDR3 is TGTGCCAGCATGTCAGGGAACTATGGCTACACCTTC. The V call is TRBV28, the J call TRBJ1-2; the D gene is possibly TRBD1 (5 bases). This CDR3 contains 12 residues. CDR1 and CDR2 from the germline V gene are MDHEN and SYDVKM. V was shortened by 7 bases and J by 2 bases, with 8 bases between the two germline ends.

This clone turned up a few times. V is TRBV9 and J is TRBJ2-1; maybe TRBD2 (5 bases). The CDR3 totals 16 residues. In germline, CDR1 is SGDLS, CDR2 YYNGEE. Between the trimmed V and J ends, which lost 3 bases and 5 bases, there was a span of 18 bases. CDR3 residues: CASSGLEGRLDNEQFF. The DNA for the CDR3 is TGTGCCAGCAGCGGACTTGAGGGAAGACTCGACAATGAGCAGTTCTTC.

The chain has TRBV7-6 and TRBJ2-1; 11 bases align to TRBD2. This CDR3 comprises 17 residues. V dropped 5 bases and J dropped 5; count of bases not matched to a gene: 11. CDR1 SGHVS and CDR2 FNYEAQ come from the germline V gene. The CDR3 protein is CASSPPAGTSGNNEQFF. In DNA, the CDR3 is TGTGCCAGCAGCCCCCCGGCAGGGACTAGCGGTAACAATGAGCAGTTCTTC.

CDR3 bases: TGTGCCAGCAATGGACTCACCTGGGCCAATGAGCAGTTCTTC. This codes for CASNGLTWANEQFF. This chain joins TRBV6-4 and TRBJ2-1; tentative D call: TRBD2 (5 bases). Germline assignment: CDR1 MRHNA and CDR2 SNTAGT. The V end lost 7 bases, the J end lost 6 bases, and 16 bases lay between the germline ends. The CDR3 contains 14 residues.

The chain carries TRBV7-3 and TRBJ1-4; 10 bases align to TRBD1. Germline trimming cut 5 bases from V and 5 bases from J; bases unmatched to any gene: 11. The CDR3 has 17 residues. CDR1 is SGHTA and CDR2 is FQGTGA in the germline V gene. In DNA form, the CDR3 reads TGTGCCAGCAGCCTGGGACAGGGGAAAAATCTAAATGAAAAACTGTTTTTT. Its protein is CASSLGQGKNLNEKLFF. Drawing the rest from reference TRBV7-3 and TRBJ1-4, the complete variable domain is GAGVSQTPSNKVTEKGKYVELRCDPISGHTALYWYRQSLGQGPEFLIYFQGTGAADDSGLPNDRFFAVRPEGSVSTLKIQRTERGDSAVYLCASSLGQGKNLNEKLFFGSGTQLSVL.

The rearrangement links TRBV15 to TRBJ2-2; no definite D call. Germline V gene sequence: CDR1 LNHNV, CDR2 YYDKDF (reference sequence). The CDR3 is made up of 13 amino acids. V was trimmed by 8 bases and J by 5 bases, leaving 12 bases between them. CDR3: CATSYLLTGELFF. DNA of the CDR3: TGTGCCACCTCCTATTTGCTGACCGGGGAGCTGTTTTTT.

This clone has ten or more counts. This chain joins TRBV28 and TRBJ2-7; D perhaps matches TRBD1 (7 bases). Germline V gene lookup returns CDR1 MDHEN and CDR2 SYDVKM. There are 15 residues in the CDR3. V was trimmed by 2 bases and J by 2 bases, leaving 13 bases between them. The DNA for the CDR3 is TGTGCCAGCAGTTTAGGGGCAGGGGGGACCTACGAGCAGTACTTC. Protein sequence: CASSLGAGGTYEQYF.

The J gene is TRBJ2-3, the V gene TRBV5-4, with 10 bases lining up with TRBD2. This CDR3 spans 16 amino acids. CDR1 is SGHNT and CDR2 is YYREEE in the germline V gene (reference sequence). V trimming: 0 bases; J trimming: 2 bases; junction bases outside the gene matches: 3. The CDR3 reads CASSLGSGRATDTQYF. DNA for the CDR3: TGTGCCAGCAGCTTGGGGAGCGGGAGGGCCACAGATACGCAGTATTTT.

V gene TRBV7-2 combines with J gene TRBJ1-6; 7 bases are a match to TRBD1. J gave up 7 bases and V 1 base, and 13 bases lay outside the gene matches. From germline, CDR1 is SGHTA and CDR2 FQGNSA. The CDR3 is 18 amino acids. CDR3 DNA: TGTGCCAGCAGCTTAGGGAGAAGGGGGCGTAAGACGAATTCACCCCTCCACTTT. Translated, it gives CASSLGRRGRKTNSPLHF.

The chain has TRBV29-1 and TRBJ1-1; the D gene is possibly TRBD1 (6 bases). The CDR3 totals 13 residues. The V and J ends lost 7 bases and 0 bases respectively, with 12 bases between them. Per the germline V gene, CDR1 is SQVTM and CDR2 is ANQGSEA. CDR3 protein: CSALTGLNTEAFF. Here the CDR3 DNA reads TGCAGCGCCTTGACAGGCCTGAACACTGAAGCTTTCTTT.

This chain connects TRBV7-3 to TRBJ2-3; 12 bases agree with TRBD2. The length of the CDR3 is 18 residues. V trimming: 5 bases; J trimming: 2 bases; junction bases outside the gene matches: 11. The germline CDR1 and CDR2 sequences are SGHTA and FQGTGA. Here the CDR3 reads CASSAKPLAGGNTDTQYF. For the CDR3, the DNA is TGTGCCAGCAGCGCAAAGCCCCTAGCGGGAGGGAACACAGATACGCAGTATTTT.

This chain uses TRBV15 with TRBJ2-1; TRBD2 matches at 12 bases. The CDR3 has 16 amino acids. Germline loops: CDR1 LNHNV, CDR2 YYDKDF (reference sequence). V lost 0 bases, J lost 9 bases, and 6 bases stayed unmatched. In DNA, the CDR3 is TGTGCCACCAGCAGAGAAGGACTAGCGGGACTGGGTGAGCAGTTCTTC. Residues: CATSREGLAGLGEQFF.

This chain links TRBV18 with TRBJ1-6; perhaps TRBD1 as D (6 bases). The CDR3 totals 14 residues. The germline V gene has CDR1 KGHSH and CDR2 LQKENI. V lost 4 bases and J lost 7, with 11 bases in between. DNA for the CDR3: TGTGCCAGCTCACATGACAGGAAAAATTCACCCCTCCACTTT. Translating gives CASSHDRKNSPLHF.

V is TRBV6-5 and J is TRBJ1-6; no definite D call. Germline loops: CDR1 MNHEY, CDR2 SVGAGI. The CDR3 loop spans 15 amino acids. Trimming pared 6 bases from V and 6 bases from J, leaving 15 bases between. The CDR3 region is CASRPGVRGNSPLHF. The CDR3 DNA is TGTGCCAGCAGGCCCGGGGTACGAGGTAATTCACCCCTCCACTTT.

In this sample, this clone turned up a few times. This chain connects TRBV4-1 to TRBJ2-7, with 7 bases fitting TRBD2. Germline lookup yields CDR1 MGHRA and CDR2 YSYEKL. The CDR3 is made up of 16 amino acids. The V and J ends lost 4 bases and 2 bases, in that order; junction bases with no gene match: 11. CDR3 amino acids: CASSPESGTAAYEQYF. In DNA, the CDR3 is TGCGCCAGCAGCCCCGAGAGCGGGACTGCTGCCTACGAGCAGTACTTC.

This chain connects TRBV19 to TRBJ1-4, with 11 bases matching TRBD1. V lost 4 bases and J lost 3; bases outside the gene matches: 4. Germline values: CDR1 LNHDA, CDR2 SQIVND (reference sequence). This CDR3 comprises 16 residues. The CDR3: CASSKDRGLANEKLFF. The CDR3 DNA sequence: TGTGCCAGTAGTAAGGACAGGGGGCTAGCTAATGAAAAACTGTTTTTT.

The chain links TRBV4-1 to TRBJ2-1, with a tentative D call TRBD2 (6 bases). CDR3 length: 17 amino acids. Germline values: CDR1 MGHRA, CDR2 YSYEKL. Trimming cost V 4 bases and J 3 bases, with 19 bases left between them. The CDR3 nucleotides are TGCGCCAGCAGCCTAAACCCCGGAGGGAGAAGCTACAATGAGCAGTTCTTC. It is translated as CASSLNPGGRSYNEQFF.

The chain couples TRBV28 to TRBJ1-4; tentative D call: TRBD1 (6 bases). The CDR3 loop spans 16 amino acids. Between the trimmed V and J ends, which lost 3 bases and 5 bases, there was a span of 16 bases. The germline V gene has CDR1 MDHEN and CDR2 SYDVKM. CDR3 in amino acids: CASSFRATGNNEKLFF. For the CDR3, the DNA is TGTGCCAGCAGTTTTCGGGCGACAGGCAACAATGAAAAACTGTTTTTT.

V is TRBV7-9 and J is TRBJ1-6, with D uncertain. Between the trimmed V and J ends, which lost 8 bases and 0 bases, there was a span of 14 bases. CDR1 and CDR2 from the germline V gene are SEHNR and FQNEAQ (reference sequence). The length of the CDR3 is 16 residues. This CDR3 is CASRTGGSSYNSPLHF. The CDR3 nucleotides are TGTGCCAGCCGAACCGGTGGGAGCTCCTATAATTCACCCCTCCACTTT.